A single sample gave rise to the 19 T cell receptor beta chains below, sequenced in a study of chemoradiotherapy in HPV16-positive cancers. Measured with immunoSEQ multiplex PCR; TCRdb has only the in-frame clones, and not every one. In the table there are just over 25,000 clones, around nine tenths of which are singletons. Sequencing was performed on blood, taken from a patient who underwent chemoradiotherapy. These receptors were taken from a human donor with HPV-associated anogenital cancer.

The chain links TRBV19 to TRBJ2-2; D unclear. This CDR3 contains 13 residues. Trimming removed 3 bases from V and 7 bases from J, with 9 bases in between. Germline V gene data show CDR1 as LNHDA and CDR2 as SQIVND (reference sequence). This CDR3 is CASSIKIHGELFF. Written as DNA, the CDR3 is TGTGCCAGTAGTATCAAAATACACGGGGAGCTGTTTTTT.

The chain combines TRBV28 with TRBJ1-2; D perhaps matches TRBD1 (5 bases). Per the germline V gene, CDR1 is MDHEN and CDR2 is SYDVKM. Trimming removed 7 bases from V and 8 bases from J, with 17 bases in between. The CDR3 consists of 13 residues. The CDR3 loop is CASNRYPGSGYTF. The CDR3 nucleotides read TGTGCCAGCAACAGGTATCCAGGCTCGGGCTACACCTTC.

The V gene is TRBV9, the J gene TRBJ2-5; D remains ambiguous. V was shortened by 0 bases and J by 1 base, with 7 bases between the two germline ends. CDR1 is SGDLS, CDR2 YYNGEE, per germline. CDR3 length: 14 amino acids. The CDR3: CASSVAPFQETQYF. In DNA, the CDR3 is TGTGCCAGCAGCGTAGCCCCCTTCCAAGAGACCCAGTACTTC.

The chain recombines TRBV28 with TRBJ1-2; no definite D call. V lost 6 bases and J lost 1, with 12 bases in between. The CDR3 covers 14 residues. Germline V CDR1 and CDR2: MDHEN, SYDVKM. The CDR3 bases are TGTGCCAGCAGCACCCCCCGCGGTAACTATGGCTACACCTTC. It encodes CASSTPRGNYGYTF.

By sample fraction, this clone is large. The chain links TRBV29-1 to TRBJ2-3, with D maybe TRBD1 (6 bases). The CDR3 contains 12 residues. The germline V and J ends were trimmed by 4 bases and 5 bases, with 10 bases remaining between them. CDR1 SQVTM and CDR2 ANQGSEA come from the germline V gene. Here the CDR3 DNA reads TGCAGCGTTGTAGGGGGAAAAGATACGCAGTATTTT. Amino acid sequence: CSVVGGKDTQYF.

This clone was seen only once. The chain joins TRBV11-3 to TRBJ2-1; D ambiguous. CDR1 SGHNT and CDR2 YENEEA come from the germline V gene. The CDR3 runs to 13 residues. Trimming took off 2 bases at V and 1 base at J, with 3 bases between the two ends. The CDR3 region has the DNA TGTGCCAGCAGCTTAATGTCCTACAATGAGCAGTTCTTC. Protein product: CASSLMSYNEQFF.

The rearrangement links TRBV7-2 to TRBJ2-7; D not resolved. V lost 1 base and J lost 9, with 10 bases in between. The CDR3 length is 12 residues. CDR1 SGHTA and CDR2 FQGNSA come from the germline V gene. CDR3 in amino acids: CASSLDGFAQYF. The DNA for the CDR3 is TGTGCCAGCAGCTTAGATGGGTTCGCGCAGTACTTC.

This clone turned up a few times. The gene calls are TRBV27 and TRBJ1-4, with a possible D match to TRBD1 (6 bases). The V gene lost 5 bases and the J gene lost 6 bases, with 16 bases spanning the gap. There are 15 residues in the CDR3. Germline lookup yields CDR1 MNHEY and CDR2 SMNVEV (reference sequence). The CDR3 DNA sequence: TGTGCCAGCAGTGCCAGCGGGGGGACATATGAAAAACTGTTTTTT. As protein: CASSASGGTYEKLFF.

The chain carries TRBV28 and TRBJ1-2; a possible D gene is TRBD1 (5 bases). Germline-derived CDR1 and CDR2 are MDHEN and SYDVKM. Trimming removed 3 bases at V and 8 bases at J, with 10 bases between. The CDR3 consists of 12 residues. CDR3 DNA: TGTGCCAGCAGTTTCCAGGGAGCAGGCTACACCTTC. Its translation is CASSFQGAGYTF.

The chain uses TRBV6-1 and TRBJ2-1; D perhaps matches TRBD1 (5 bases). CDR3 length equals 14 residues. The V gene's germline CDR1 is MNHNS and CDR2 SASEGT. Trimming removed 2 bases from V and 10 bases from J, with 15 bases in between. The CDR3 loop is CASSEWTNYVEQFF. The CDR3 nucleotides read TGTGCCAGCAGTGAATGGACAAACTATGTAGAGCAGTTCTTC.

The chain employs TRBV10-2 and TRBJ1-2, with D unclear. V lost 4 bases to trimming and J lost 1 base, with 7 bases between them. Germline loops: CDR1 WSHSY, CDR2 SAAADI. The CDR3 loop spans 13 amino acids. CDR3 nucleotides: TGCGCCAGCAGTGGGCGGTTTAACTATGGCTACACCTTC. Translation gives CASSGRFNYGYTF.

The chain links TRBV10-2 to TRBJ2-2; perhaps TRBD2 as D (6 bases). The CDR3 runs to 13 residues. From germline, CDR1 is WSHSY and CDR2 SAAADI. Trimming removed 0 bases at V and 7 bases at J, with 6 bases between. CDR3 region: CASSESGGGELFF. The CDR3 DNA follows: TGCGCCAGCAGTGAGTCGGGGGGCGGGGAGCTGTTTTTT.

The V and J genes are TRBV28 and TRBJ1-2, with D perhaps matching TRBD1 (6 bases). V was clipped by 4 bases and J by 4 bases, with 19 bases between them. The CDR3 runs to 16 residues. CDR1 MDHEN and CDR2 SYDVKM come from the germline V gene. Written as DNA, the CDR3 is TGTGCCAGCAGTTCCAATAACGCCGGGGGGGCCTATGGCTACACCTTC. Its translation: CASSSNNAGGAYGYTF.

The chain carries TRBV11-2 and TRBJ2-7, with D unresolved. In germline, CDR1 is SGHAT, CDR2 FQNNGV. The CDR3 covers 15 residues. Trimming pared 6 bases from V and 3 bases from J, leaving 18 bases between. In DNA form, the CDR3 reads TGTGCCAGCAGGCGTTTGACGGAAAACCGCTACGAGCAGTACTTC. Encoded protein: CASRRLTENRYEQYF.

The chain uses TRBV4-1 and TRBJ1-5; unclear D gene. The CDR3 length is 14 residues. CDR1 is MGHRA, CDR2 YSYEKL, per germline. With 0 bases removed from V and 9 bases from J, the gap between germline ends came to 12 bases. CDR3 sequence (DNA): TGCGCCAGCAGCCAAGACGGGGTAAGGAGGCCCCAGCATTTT. It specifies CASSQDGVRRPQHF.

The chain carries TRBV30 and TRBJ2-6; D is unresolved. The ends were cut back, 4 bases at V and 2 bases at J, with 12 bases in the middle. CDR3 length: 15 residues. Germline V gene lookup returns CDR1 GTSNPN and CDR2 SVGIG (reference sequence). The DNA for the CDR3 is TGTGCCTGGAATGCCCTACCCACTGGGGCCAACGTCCTGACTTTC. It translates to CAWNALPTGANVLTF.

The V call is TRBV18, the J call TRBJ1-2, with 7 bases identical to TRBD1. The CDR3 runs to 13 residues. In germline, CDR1 is KGHSH, CDR2 LQKENI. V was clipped by 4 bases and J by 4 bases; unmatched bases: 3. The CDR3 nucleotides are TGTGCCAGCTCACTCCGGGACAGCTATGGCTACACCTTC. Amino acids: CASSLRDSYGYTF.

The chain couples TRBV7-3 to TRBJ1-1, with D possibly matching TRBD1 (5 bases). Trimming took off 0 bases at V and 3 bases at J, with 8 bases between the two ends. The CDR3 covers 14 residues. CDR1 and CDR2 from the germline V gene are SGHTA and FQGTGA. CDR3: CASSLTGAHTEAFF. Written as DNA, the CDR3 is TGTGCCAGCAGCTTAACCGGGGCACACACTGAAGCTTTCTTT.

The chain employs TRBV4-1 and TRBJ2-2; D is possibly TRBD2 (5 bases). CDR1 is MGHRA and CDR2 is YSYEKL in the germline V gene. The CDR3 has 15 residues. The germline V and J ends were trimmed by 5 bases and 0 bases, with 10 bases remaining between them. DNA for the CDR3: TGCGCCAGCAGCTTATCCGGGACGAACACCGGGGAGCTGTTTTTT. It codes for CASSLSGTNTGELFF.